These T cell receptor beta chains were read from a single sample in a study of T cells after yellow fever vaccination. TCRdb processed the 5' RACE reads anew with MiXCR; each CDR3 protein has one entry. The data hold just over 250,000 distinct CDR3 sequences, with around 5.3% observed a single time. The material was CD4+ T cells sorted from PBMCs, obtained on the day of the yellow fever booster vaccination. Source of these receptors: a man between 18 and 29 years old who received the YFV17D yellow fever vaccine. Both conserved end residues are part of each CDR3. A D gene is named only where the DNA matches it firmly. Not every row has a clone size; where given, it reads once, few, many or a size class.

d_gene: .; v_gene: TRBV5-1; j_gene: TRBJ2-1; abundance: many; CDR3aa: CATLRQALSYNEQFF; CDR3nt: TGCGCCACCCTGAGGCAGGCTCTATCCTACAATGAGCAGTTCTTC
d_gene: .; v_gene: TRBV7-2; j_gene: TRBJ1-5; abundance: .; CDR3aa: CASSFSPREPQHF; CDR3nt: TGTGCCAGCAGCTTCTCCCCGCGGGAGCCCCAGCATTTT
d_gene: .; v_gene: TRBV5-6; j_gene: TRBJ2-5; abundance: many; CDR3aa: CASSHAGTETQYF; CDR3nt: TGTGCCAGCAGCCATGCGGGAACAGAGACCCAGTACTTC
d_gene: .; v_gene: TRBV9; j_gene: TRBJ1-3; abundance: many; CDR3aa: CASSVGPNSGNTIYF; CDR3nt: TGTGCCAGCAGCGTAGGGCCGAACTCTGGAAACACCATATATTTT
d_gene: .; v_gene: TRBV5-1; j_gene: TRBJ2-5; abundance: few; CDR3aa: CASSRPEGQETQYF; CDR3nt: TGCGCCAGCAGCCGACCGGAAGGTCAAGAGACCCAGTACTTC
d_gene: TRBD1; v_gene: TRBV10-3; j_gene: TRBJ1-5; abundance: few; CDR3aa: CAISEGTGVSNQPQHF; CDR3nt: TGTGCCATCAGTGAGGGGACAGGGGTTAGCAATCAGCCCCAGCATTTT
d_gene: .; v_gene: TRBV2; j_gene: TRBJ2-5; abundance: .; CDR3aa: CASRDLITALRSQETQYF; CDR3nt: TGTGCCAGCAGAGACCTCATCACGGCCCTACGATCCCAAGAGACCCAGTACTTC
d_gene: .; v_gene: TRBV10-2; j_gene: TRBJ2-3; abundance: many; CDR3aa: CASSVSHLTDTQYF; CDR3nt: TGCGCCAGCAGTGTGTCGCACCTTACAGATACGCAGTATTTT
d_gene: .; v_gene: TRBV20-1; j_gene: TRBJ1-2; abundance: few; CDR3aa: CSANDNYGYTF; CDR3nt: TGCAGTGCGAATGATAACTATGGCTACACCTTC
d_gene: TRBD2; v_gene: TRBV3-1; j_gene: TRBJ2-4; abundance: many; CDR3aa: CASSYGLADVIQYF; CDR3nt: TGTGCCAGCAGCTACGGACTAGCGGACGTAATTCAGTACTTC
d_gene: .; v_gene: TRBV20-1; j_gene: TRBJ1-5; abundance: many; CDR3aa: CSASAGAWLDQPQHF; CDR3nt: TGCAGTGCTAGCGCAGGGGCGTGGTTGGATCAGCCCCAGCATTTT
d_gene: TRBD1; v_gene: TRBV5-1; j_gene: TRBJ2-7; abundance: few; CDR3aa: CASSAGQALYEQYF; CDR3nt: TGCGCCAGCAGCGCTGGACAGGCGTTGTACGAGCAGTACTTC
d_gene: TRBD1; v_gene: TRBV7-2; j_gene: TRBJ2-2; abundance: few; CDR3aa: CASSPQGQGASGELFF; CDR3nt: TGTGCCAGCAGCCCCCAGGGACAGGGGGCCTCCGGGGAGCTGTTTTTT
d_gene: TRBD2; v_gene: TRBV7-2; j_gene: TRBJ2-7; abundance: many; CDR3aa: CASRGLAGGRQYF; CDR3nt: TGTGCCAGCCGGGGACTAGCGGGGGGGCGGCAGTACTTC
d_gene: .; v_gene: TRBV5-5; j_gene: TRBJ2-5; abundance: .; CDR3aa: CASSHSATHFQETQYF; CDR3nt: TGTGCCAGCAGCCATAGCGCGACACATTTCCAAGAGACCCAGTACTTC
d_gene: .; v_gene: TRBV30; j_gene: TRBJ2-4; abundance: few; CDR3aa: CAWEGVAKNIQYF; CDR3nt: TGTGCCTGGGAGGGGGTAGCCAAAAACATTCAGTACTTC
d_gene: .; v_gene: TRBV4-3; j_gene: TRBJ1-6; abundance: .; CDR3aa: CASSQGPGRNSPLHF; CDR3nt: TGCGCCAGCAGCCAAGGCCCGGGACGGAATTCACCCCTCCACTTT
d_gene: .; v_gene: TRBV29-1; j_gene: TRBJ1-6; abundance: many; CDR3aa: CSVAGGPNSPLHF; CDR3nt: TGCAGCGTCGCAGGCGGCCCCAATTCACCCCTCCACTTT
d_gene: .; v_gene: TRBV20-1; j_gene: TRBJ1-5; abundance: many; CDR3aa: CSARQGDQPQHF; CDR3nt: TGCAGTGCTAGACAGGGCGATCAGCCCCAGCATTTT
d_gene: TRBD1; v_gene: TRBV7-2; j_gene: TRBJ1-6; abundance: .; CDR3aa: CASSLGGTAYNSPLHF; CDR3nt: TGTGCCAGCAGCTTAGGCGGGACAGCTTATAATTCACCCCTCCACTTT
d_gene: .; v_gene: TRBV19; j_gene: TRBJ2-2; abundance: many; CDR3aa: CASPGDTGELFF; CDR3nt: TGTGCCAGCCCCGGGGACACCGGGGAGCTGTTTTTT
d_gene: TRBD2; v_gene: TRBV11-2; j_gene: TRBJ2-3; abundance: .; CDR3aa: CASSARAAGLRDTQYF; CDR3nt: TGTGCCAGCAGCGCCCGGGCAGCGGGGCTGCGAGATACGCAGTATTTT
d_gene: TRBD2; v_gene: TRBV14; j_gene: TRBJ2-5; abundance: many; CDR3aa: CASSRTSGATWETQYF; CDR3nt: TGTGCCAGCAGTCGGACTAGCGGTGCCACATGGGAGACCCAGTACTTC
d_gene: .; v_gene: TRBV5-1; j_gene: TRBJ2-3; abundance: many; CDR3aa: CASSLETGVTDTQYF; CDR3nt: TGCGCCAGCAGCTTGGAGACGGGGGTCACAGATACGCAGTATTTT
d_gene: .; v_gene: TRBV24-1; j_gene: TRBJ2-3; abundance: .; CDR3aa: CATSDSMTSLRTDTQYF; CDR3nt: TGTGCCACCAGTGATTCGATGACTAGTTTACGCACAGATACGCAGTATTTT
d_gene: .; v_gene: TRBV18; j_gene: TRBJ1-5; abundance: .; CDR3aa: CASSSEHSNQPQHF; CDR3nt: TGTGCCAGCTCAAGCGAACATAGCAATCAGCCCCAGCATTTT
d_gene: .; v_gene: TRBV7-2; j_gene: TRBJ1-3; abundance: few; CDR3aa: CATHGGASGNSIYF; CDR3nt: TGTGCCACCCATGGCGGGGCCTCCGGAAACTCCATATATTTT
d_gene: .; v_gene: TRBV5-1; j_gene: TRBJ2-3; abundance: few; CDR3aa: CASTLGVSSTDTQYF; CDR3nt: TGCGCCAGCACGCTGGGAGTGAGTAGCACAGATACGCAGTATTTT
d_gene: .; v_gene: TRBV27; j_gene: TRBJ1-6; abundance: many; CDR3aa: CASSLIGTGNSPLHF; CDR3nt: TGTGCCAGCAGTTTAATCGGGACGGGAAATTCACCCCTCCACTTT
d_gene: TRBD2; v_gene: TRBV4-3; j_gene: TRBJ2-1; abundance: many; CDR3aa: CASSRTLAGGYEQFF; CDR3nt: TGCGCCAGCAGCCGGACTCTAGCGGGGGGTTATGAGCAGTTCTTC
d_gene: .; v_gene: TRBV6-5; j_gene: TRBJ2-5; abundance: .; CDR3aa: CASSSNPHGRWSTQYF; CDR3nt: TGTGCCAGCAGTTCGAACCCGCATGGCCGTTGGTCGACCCAGTACTTC
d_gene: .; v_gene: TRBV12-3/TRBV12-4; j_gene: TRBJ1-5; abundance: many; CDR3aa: CASSFNGYQPQHF; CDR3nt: TGTGCCAGCAGTTTTAACGGATATCAGCCCCAGCATTTT
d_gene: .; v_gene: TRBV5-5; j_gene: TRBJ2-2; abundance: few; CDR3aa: CASSLVRAGTGELFF; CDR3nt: TGTGCCAGCAGCTTGGTCAGGGCTGGTACCGGGGAGCTGTTTTTT
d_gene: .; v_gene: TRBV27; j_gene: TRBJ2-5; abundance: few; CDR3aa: CASSFAGRETQYF; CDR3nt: TGTGCCAGCAGTTTTGCCGGCCGAGAGACCCAGTACTTC
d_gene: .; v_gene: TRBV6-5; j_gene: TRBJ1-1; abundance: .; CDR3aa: CASSYSSQPREAFF; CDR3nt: TGTGCCAGCAGTTACTCTTCGCAGCCACGTGAAGCTTTCTTT
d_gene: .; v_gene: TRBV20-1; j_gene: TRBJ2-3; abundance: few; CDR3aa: CSARDLESDTQYF; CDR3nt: TGCAGTGCTAGAGATCTAGAATCAGATACGCAGTATTTT
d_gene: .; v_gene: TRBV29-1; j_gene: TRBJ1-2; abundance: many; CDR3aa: CSVARDRYGYTF; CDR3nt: TGCAGCGTTGCCCGGGACCGCTATGGCTACACCTTC
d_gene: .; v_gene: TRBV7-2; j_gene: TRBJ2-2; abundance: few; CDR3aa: CASNPNPGHSTGELFF; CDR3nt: TGTGCCAGCAACCCTAACCCGGGACATAGCACCGGGGAGCTGTTTTTT
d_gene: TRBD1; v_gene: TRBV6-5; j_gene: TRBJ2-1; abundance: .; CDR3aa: CASSSLGTGGSYNEQFF; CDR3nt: TGTGCCAGCAGTTCTTTAGGGACAGGGGGTTCCTACAATGAGCAGTTCTTC
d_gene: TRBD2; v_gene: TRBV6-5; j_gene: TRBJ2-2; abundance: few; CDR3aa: CASSYAGGYTGELFF; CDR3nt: TGTGCCAGCAGTTACGCGGGGGGGTACACCGGGGAGCTGTTTTTT
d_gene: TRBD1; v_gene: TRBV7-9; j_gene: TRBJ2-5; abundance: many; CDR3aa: CASSSTPQTGLAETQYF; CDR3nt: TGTGCCAGCAGCTCGACACCCCAGACAGGGTTGGCGGAGACCCAGTACTTC
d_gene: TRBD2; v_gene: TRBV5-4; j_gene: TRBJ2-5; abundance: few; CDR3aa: CASSFVAGDLLETQYF; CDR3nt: TGTGCCAGCAGCTTCGTAGCGGGGGACCTGTTAGAGACCCAGTACTTC
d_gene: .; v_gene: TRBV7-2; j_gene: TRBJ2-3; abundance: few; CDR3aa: CASSHYTDTQYF; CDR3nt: TGTGCCAGCAGCCACTATACAGATACGCAGTATTTT
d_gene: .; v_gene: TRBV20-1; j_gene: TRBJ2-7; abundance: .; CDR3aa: CSARERGFSDEQYF; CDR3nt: TGCAGTGCTAGGGAGAGGGGGTTTAGCGACGAGCAGTACTTC
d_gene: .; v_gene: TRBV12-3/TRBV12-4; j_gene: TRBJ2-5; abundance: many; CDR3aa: CASSAGGSWETQYF; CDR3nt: TGTGCCAGCAGCGCCGGGGGTAGTTGGGAGACCCAGTACTTC
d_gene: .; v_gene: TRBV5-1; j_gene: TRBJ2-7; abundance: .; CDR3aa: CASSLSPHYEQYF; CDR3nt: TGCGCCAGCAGCTTGTCTCCTCACTACGAGCAGTACTTC
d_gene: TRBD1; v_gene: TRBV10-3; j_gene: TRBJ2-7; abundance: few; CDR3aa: CAISRTGAYEQYF; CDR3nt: TGTGCCATCAGTCGGACAGGGGCCTACGAGCAGTACTTC
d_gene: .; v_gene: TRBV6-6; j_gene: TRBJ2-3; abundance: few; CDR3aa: CASRPGLSYTQYF; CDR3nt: TGTGCCAGCAGACCAGGACTGAGCTATACGCAGTATTTT
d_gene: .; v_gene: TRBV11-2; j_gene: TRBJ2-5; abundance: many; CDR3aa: CASSLGVGQETQYF; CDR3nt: TGTGCCAGCAGCTTAGGGGTGGGACAAGAGACCCAGTACTTC
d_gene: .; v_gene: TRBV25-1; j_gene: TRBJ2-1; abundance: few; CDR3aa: CASSPPVQSSYNEQFF; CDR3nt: TGTGCCAGCAGCCCGCCGGTACAGAGCTCCTACAATGAGCAGTTCTTC
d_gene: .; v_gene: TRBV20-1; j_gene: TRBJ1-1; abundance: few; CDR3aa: CSALGNTEAFF; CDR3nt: TGCAGTGCTCTTGGGAACACTGAAGCTTTCTTT
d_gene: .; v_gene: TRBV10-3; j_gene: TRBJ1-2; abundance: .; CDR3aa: CAISGTRDTSNYGYTF; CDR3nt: TGTGCCATCAGTGGGACCCGGGACACTTCTAACTATGGCTACACCTTC
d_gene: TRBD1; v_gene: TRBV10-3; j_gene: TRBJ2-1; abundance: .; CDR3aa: CAISGDRENEQFF; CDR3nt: TGTGCCATCAGCGGGGACAGGGAAAATGAGCAGTTCTTC
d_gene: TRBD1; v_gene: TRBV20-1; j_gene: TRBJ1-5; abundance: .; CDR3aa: CSARSYREQGDVSNQPQHF; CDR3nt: TGCAGTGCTAGGTCGTATCGAGAACAGGGGGATGTAAGCAATCAGCCCCAGCATTTT